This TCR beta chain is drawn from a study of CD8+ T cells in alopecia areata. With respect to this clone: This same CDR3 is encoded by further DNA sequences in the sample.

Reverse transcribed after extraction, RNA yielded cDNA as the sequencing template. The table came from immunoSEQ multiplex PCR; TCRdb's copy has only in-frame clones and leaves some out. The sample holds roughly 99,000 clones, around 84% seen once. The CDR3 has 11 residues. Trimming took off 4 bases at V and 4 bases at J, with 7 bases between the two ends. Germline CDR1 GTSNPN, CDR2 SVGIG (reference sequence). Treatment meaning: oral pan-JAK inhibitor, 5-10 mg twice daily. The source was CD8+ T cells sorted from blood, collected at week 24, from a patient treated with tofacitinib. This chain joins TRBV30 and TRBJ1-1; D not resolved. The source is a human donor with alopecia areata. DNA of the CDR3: TGTGCCTGGACCGTCGTCACTGAAGCTTTCTTT. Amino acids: CAWTVVTEAFF.